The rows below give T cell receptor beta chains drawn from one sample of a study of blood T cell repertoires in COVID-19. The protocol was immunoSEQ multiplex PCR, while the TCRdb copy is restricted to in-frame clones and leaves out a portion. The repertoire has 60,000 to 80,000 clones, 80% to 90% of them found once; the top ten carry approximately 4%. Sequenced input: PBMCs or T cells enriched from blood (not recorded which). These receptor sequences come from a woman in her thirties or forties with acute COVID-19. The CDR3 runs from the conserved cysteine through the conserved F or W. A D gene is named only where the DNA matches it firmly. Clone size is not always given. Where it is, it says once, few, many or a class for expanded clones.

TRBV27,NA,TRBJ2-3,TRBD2,CASSFLTSGDFFSTDTQYF,TGTGCCAGCAGTTTCCTGACTAGCGGGGATTTTTTTAGCACAGATACGCAGTATTTT
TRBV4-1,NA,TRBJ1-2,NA,CASSQVAGVDYGYTF,TGCGCCAGCAGCCAAGTGGCGGGGGTAGACTATGGCTACACCTTC
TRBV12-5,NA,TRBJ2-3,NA,CASGYFPGGDTQYF,TGTGCTAGTGGGTACTTCCCGGGTGGGGATACGCAGTATTTT
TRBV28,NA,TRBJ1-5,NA,CASSFLRRPQHF,TGTGCCAGCAGTTTTTTGCGGAGGCCCCAGCATTTT
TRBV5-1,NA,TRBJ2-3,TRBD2,CASSLTSGLTDTQYF,TGCGCCAGCAGCTTAACTAGCGGACTCACAGATACGCAGTATTTT
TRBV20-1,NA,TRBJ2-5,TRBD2,CSASSLAGGRETQYF,TGCAGTGCTAGTTCCCTAGCGGGGGGCAGAGAGACCCAGTACTTC
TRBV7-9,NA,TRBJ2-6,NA,CASSAPGESGANVLTF,TGTGCCAGCAGCGCCCCCGGGGAGTCTGGGGCCAACGTCCTGACTTTC
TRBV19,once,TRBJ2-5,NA,CASNPTGTDQETQYF,TGTGCCAGTAACCCGACAGGGACTGACCAAGAGACCCAGTACTTC
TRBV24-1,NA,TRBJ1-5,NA,CATSDPGQNQPQHF,TGTGCCACCAGTGACCCTGGACAGAATCAGCCCCAGCATTTT
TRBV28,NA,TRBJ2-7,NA,CASSLTAIPEQYF,TGTGCCAGCAGTTTAACTGCTATCCCCGAGCAGTACTTC
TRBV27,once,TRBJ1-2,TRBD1,CASSLSTGAAYGYTF,TGTGCCAGCAGTTTATCGACAGGGGCAGCCTATGGCTACACCTTC
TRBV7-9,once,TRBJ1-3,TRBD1,CASSSGGSGNTIYF,TGTGCCAGCAGCTCAGGGGGCTCTGGAAACACCATATATTTT
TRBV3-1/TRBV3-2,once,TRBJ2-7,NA,CASSQGTGWYEQYF,TGTGCCAGCAGCCAAGGGACTGGGTGGTACGAGCAGTACTTC
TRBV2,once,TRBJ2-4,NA,CASTRQQNIQYF,TGTGCCAGCACCAGACAGCAAAACATTCAGTACTTC
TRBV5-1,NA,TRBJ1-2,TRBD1,CAGTGEHYGYTF,TGCGCCGGGACAGGGGAGCACTATGGCTACACCTTC
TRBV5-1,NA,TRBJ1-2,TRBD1,CASSPGQEGGYTF,TGCGCCAGCAGCCCGGGACAGGAGGGTGGCTACACCTTC
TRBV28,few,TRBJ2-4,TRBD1,CASSFRQGVNIQYF,TGTGCCAGCAGTTTCCGACAGGGTGTAAACATTCAGTACTTC
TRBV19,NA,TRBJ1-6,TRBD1,CASSIRQGDNSPLHF,TGTGCCAGTAGTATCAGACAGGGGGATAATTCACCCCTCCACTTT
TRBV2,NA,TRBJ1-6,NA,CASSDRGVSPLHF,TGTGCCAGCAGTGACAGGGGAGTTTCACCCCTCCACTTT
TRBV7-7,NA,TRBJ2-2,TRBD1,CASSRSGTGSTGELFF,TGTGCTAGCAGCCGCTCCGGGACAGGGTCCACCGGGGAGCTGTTTTTT
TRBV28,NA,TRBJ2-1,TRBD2,CTTGGRIYNEQFF,TGCACAACGGGGGGTAGGATATACAATGAGCAGTTCTTC
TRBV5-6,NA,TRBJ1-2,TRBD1,CASSLGPGTGATGYTF,TGTGCCAGCAGCTTGGGGCCCGGGACAGGGGCGACAGGCTACACCTTC
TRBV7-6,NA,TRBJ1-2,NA,CASSLGGVGGSVYTF,TGTGCCAGCAGCTTAGGTGGCGTGGGGGGTTCGGTCTACACCTTC
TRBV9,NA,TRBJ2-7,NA,CASSPRRGASSYEQYF,TGTGCCAGCAGCCCACGCAGGGGGGCGAGCTCCTACGAGCAGTACTTC
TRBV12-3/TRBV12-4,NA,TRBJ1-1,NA,CASSFGRNTEAFF,TGTGCCAGCAGTTTTGGCCGGAACACTGAAGCTTTCTTT
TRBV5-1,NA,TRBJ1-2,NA,CASSSNSYGYTF,TGCGCCAGCAGCAGCAACAGCTATGGCTACACCTTC
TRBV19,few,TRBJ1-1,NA,CASTSTGYMNTEAFF,TGTGCCAGTACCTCGACAGGATACATGAACACTGAAGCTTTCTTT
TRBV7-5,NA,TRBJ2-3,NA,CVRSLAGPRTGGDTQYF,TGTGTCAGAAGCTTAGCGGGACCTCGTACAGGAGGGGATACGCAGTATTTT
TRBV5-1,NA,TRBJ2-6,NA,CASSLAGRMSSGANVLTF,TGCGCCAGCAGCTTGGCCGGCAGGATGAGCTCTGGGGCCAACGTCCTGACTTTC
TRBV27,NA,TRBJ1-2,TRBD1,CASSSLGLDRGRVGYTF,TGTGCCAGCAGTTCCTTAGGCCTGGACAGGGGAAGGGTTGGCTACACCTTC
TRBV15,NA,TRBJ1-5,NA,CATRLAGFGNQPQHF,TGTGCCACCAGGTTAGCGGGTTTTGGCAATCAGCCCCAGCATTTT
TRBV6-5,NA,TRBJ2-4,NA,CASSLLGKNIQYF,TGTGCCAGCAGCTTGCTAGGCAAAAACATTCAGTACTTC
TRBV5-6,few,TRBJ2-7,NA,CASSAFVSGYEQYF,TGTGCCAGCAGCGCTTTTGTTAGCGGCTACGAGCAGTACTTC
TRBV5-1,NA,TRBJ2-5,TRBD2,CASGTSGKETQYF,TGCGCCAGCGGGACTAGCGGGAAAGAGACCCAGTACTTC
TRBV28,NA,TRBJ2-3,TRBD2,CASSIGLAGGELKDTQYF,TGTGCCAGCAGCATCGGACTAGCGGGGGGGGAACTTAAAGATACGCAGTATTTT
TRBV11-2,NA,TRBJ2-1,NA,CASSLEVGYNEQFF,TGTGCCAGCAGCTTAGAGGTCGGGTACAATGAGCAGTTCTTC
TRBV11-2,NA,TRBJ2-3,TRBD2,CASNSGGPDTQYF,TGTGCCAGCAATAGCGGGGGGCCAGATACGCAGTATTTT
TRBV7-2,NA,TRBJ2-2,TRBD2,CASSLVGLAVANTGELFF,TGTGCCAGCAGCTTAGTTGGACTAGCGGTCGCGAACACCGGGGAGCTGTTTTTT
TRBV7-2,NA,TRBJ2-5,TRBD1,CASSFFRTGQETQYF,TGTGCCAGCAGCTTCTTCCGGACAGGCCAAGAGACCCAGTACTTC
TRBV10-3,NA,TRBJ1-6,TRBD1,CASTGTDNSPLHF,TGTGCCAGTACCGGGACAGATAATTCACCCCTCCACTTT
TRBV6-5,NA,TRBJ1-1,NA,CASTRVGGTEAFF,TGTGCCAGCACCCGTGTCGGGGGAACTGAAGCTTTCTTT
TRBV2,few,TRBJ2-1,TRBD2,CASRESPGLAGGGEQFF,TGTGCCAGCAGGGAAAGTCCGGGACTAGCGGGAGGCGGGGAGCAGTTCTTC
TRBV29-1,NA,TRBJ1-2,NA,CSVEDQDTIVYGYTF,TGCAGCGTTGAAGATCAGGACACAATTGTCTATGGCTACACCTTC
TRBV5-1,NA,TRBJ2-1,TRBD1,CASSLGTGSNNEQFF,TGCGCCAGCAGCCTCGGGACAGGGTCCAACAATGAGCAGTTCTTC
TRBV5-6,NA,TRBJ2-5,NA,CASSLWGIRGQETQYF,TGTGCCAGCAGCTTGTGGGGCATAAGGGGGCAAGAGACCCAGTACTTC
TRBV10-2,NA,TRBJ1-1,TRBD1,CASSYGRGRVPEAFF,TGCGCCAGCAGTTACGGCAGGGGGCGCGTTCCTGAAGCTTTCTTT